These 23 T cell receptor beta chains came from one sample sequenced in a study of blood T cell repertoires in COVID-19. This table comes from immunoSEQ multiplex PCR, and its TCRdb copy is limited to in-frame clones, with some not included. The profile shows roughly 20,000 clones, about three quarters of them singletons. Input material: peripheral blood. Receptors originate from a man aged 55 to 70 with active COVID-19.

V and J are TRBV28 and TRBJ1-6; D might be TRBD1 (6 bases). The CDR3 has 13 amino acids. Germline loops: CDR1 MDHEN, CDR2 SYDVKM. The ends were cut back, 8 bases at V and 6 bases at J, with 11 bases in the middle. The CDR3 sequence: CASLGRGNSPLHF. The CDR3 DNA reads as TGTGCCAGCTTAGGCAGGGGTAATTCACCCCTCCACTTT.

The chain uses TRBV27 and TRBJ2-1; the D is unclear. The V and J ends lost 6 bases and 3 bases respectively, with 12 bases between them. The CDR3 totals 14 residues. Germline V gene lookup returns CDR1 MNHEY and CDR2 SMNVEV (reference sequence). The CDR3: CASSLGSVYNEQFF. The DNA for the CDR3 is TGTGCCAGCAGCCTAGGTTCGGTCTACAATGAGCAGTTCTTC.

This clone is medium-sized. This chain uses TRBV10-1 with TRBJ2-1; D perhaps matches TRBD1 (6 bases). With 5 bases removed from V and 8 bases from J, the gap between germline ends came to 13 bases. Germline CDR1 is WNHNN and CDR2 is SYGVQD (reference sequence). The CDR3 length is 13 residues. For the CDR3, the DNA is TGCGCCAGCAGTCTCGCAGGGGTGGATGAGCAGTTCTTC. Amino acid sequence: CASSLAGVDEQFF.

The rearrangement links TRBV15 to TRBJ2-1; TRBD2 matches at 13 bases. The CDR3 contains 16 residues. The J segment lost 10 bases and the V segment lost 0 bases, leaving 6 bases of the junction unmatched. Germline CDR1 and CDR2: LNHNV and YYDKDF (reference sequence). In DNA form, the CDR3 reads TGTGCCACCAGCAGAGATCGACTAGCGGGAGGAAACGAGCAGTTCTTC. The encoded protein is CATSRDRLAGGNEQFF.

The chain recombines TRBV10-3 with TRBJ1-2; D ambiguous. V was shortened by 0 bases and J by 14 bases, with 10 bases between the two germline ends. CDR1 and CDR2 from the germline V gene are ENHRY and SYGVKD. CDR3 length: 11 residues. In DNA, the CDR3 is TGTGCCATCAGTGAGTCCGGGTTAGGAACCTTC. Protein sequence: CAISESGLGTF.

The CDR3 is CASSLAGQGADTQYF. The CDR3 nucleotides read TGCGCCAGCAGCTTGGCCGGACAGGGGGCAGATACGCAGTATTTT. This chain uses TRBV5-1 with TRBJ2-3; 10 nucleotides match TRBD1. The V segment lost 0 bases and the J segment 4 bases; nucleotides outside the gene matches: 2. The length of the CDR3 is 15 residues. Germline assignment: CDR1 SGHRS and CDR2 YFSETQ.

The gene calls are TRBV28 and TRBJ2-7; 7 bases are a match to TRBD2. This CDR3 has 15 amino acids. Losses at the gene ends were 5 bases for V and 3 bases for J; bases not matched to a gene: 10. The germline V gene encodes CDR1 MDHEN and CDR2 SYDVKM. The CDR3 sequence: CASSPSSGYGYEQYF. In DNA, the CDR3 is TGTGCCAGCAGTCCAAGTAGCGGGTACGGCTACGAGCAGTACTTC.

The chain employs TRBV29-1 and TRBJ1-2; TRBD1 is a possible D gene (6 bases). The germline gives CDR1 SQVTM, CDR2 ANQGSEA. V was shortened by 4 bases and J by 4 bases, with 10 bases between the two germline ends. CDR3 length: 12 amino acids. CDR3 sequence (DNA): TGCAGCGTTGTGGGGACACCCTATGGCTACACCTTC. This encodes CSVVGTPYGYTF.

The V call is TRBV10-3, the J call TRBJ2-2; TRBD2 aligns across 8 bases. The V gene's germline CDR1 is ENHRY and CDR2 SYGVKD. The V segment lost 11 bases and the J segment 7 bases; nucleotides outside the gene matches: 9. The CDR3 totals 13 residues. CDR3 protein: CAAWREARGELFF. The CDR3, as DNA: TGTGCCGCCTGGCGGGAGGCACGCGGGGAGCTGTTTTTT.

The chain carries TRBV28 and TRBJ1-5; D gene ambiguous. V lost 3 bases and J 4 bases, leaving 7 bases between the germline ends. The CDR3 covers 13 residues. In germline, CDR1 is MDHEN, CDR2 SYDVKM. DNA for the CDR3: TGTGCCAGCAGTTTGTCAGGTAATCAGCCCCAGCATTTT. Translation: CASSLSGNQPQHF.

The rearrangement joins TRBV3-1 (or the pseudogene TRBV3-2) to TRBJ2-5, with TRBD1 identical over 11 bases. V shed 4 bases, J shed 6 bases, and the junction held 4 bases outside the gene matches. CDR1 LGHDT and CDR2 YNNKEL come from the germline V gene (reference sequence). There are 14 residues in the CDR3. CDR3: CASSRGQGVKTQYF. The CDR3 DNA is TGTGCCAGCAGCCGGGGACAGGGGGTAAAGACCCAGTACTTC.

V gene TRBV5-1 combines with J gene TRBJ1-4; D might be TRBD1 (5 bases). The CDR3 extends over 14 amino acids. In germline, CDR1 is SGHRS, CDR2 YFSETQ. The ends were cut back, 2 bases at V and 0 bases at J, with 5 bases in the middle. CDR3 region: CASSLGATNEKLFF. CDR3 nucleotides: TGCGCCAGCAGCTTAGGGGCAACTAATGAAAAACTGTTTTTT.

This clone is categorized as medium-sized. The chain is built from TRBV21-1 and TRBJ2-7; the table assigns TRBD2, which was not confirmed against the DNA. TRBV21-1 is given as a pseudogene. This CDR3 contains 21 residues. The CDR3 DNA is TGTGCCAGCAGCAAAGTTTGTCGTAGCCCCCTAGCGGGAGAATTCTCCTACGAGCAGTACTTC. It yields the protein CASSKVCRSPLAGEFSYEQYF.

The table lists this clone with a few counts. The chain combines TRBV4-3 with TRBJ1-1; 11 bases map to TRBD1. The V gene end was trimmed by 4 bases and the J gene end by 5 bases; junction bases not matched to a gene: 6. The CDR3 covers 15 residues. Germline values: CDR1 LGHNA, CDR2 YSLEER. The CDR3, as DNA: TGCGCCAGCAGCCTTATGGACAGGGGGCAGACTGAAGCTTTCTTT. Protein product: CASSLMDRGQTEAFF.

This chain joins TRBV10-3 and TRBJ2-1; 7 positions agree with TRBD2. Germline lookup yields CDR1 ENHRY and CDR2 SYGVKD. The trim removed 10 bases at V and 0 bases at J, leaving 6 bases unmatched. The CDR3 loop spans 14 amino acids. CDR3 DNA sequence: TGTGCCACCTCTGGCGGGAGCTCCTACAATGAGCAGTTCTTC. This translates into CATSGGSSYNEQFF.

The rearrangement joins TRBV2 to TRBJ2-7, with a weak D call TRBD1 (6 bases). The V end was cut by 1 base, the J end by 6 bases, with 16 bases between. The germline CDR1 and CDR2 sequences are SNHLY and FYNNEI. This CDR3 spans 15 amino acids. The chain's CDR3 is CASSEGQGLTLEQYF. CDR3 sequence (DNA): TGTGCCAGCAGTGAAGGGCAGGGGTTGACCCTCGAGCAGTACTTC.

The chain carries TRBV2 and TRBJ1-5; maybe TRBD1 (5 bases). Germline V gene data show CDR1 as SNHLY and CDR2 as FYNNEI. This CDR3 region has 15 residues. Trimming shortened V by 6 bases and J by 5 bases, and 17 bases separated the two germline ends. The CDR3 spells CASSTRGTLDQPQHF. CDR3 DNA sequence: TGTGCCAGCAGCACCCGGGGGACGCTCGATCAGCCCCAGCATTTT.

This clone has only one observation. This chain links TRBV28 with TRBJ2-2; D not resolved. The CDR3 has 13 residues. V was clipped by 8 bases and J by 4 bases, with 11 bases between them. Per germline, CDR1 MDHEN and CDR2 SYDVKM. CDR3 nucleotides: TGTGCCAGCTTCAATCCAGGCACCGGGGAGCTGTTTTTT. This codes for CASFNPGTGELFF.

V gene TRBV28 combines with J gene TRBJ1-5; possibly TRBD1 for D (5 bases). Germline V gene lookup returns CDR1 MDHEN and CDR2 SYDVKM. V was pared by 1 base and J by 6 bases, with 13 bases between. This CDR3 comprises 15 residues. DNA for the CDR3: TGTGCCAGCAGTTTATACGATAGGGGCCGTCAGCCCCAGCATTTT. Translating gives CASSLYDRGRQPQHF. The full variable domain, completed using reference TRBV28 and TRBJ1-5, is DVKVTQSSRYLVKRTGEKVFLECVQDMDHENMFWYRQDPGLGLRLIYFSYDVKMKEKGDIPEGYSVSREKKERFSLILESASTNQTSMYLCASSLYDRGRQPQHFGDGTRLSIL.

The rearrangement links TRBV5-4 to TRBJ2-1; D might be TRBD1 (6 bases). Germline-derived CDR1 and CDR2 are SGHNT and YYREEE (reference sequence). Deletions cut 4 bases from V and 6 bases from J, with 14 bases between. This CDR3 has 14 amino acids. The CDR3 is CASSQRAGVNEQFF. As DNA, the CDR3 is TGTGCCAGCAGCCAGAGGGCAGGGGTCAATGAGCAGTTCTTC. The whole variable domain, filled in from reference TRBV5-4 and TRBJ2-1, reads ETGVTQSPTHLIKTRGQQVTLRCSSQSGHNTVSWYQQALGQGPQFIFQYYREEENGRGNFPPRFSGLQFPNYSSELNVNALELDDSALYLCASSQRAGVNEQFFGPGTRLTVL.

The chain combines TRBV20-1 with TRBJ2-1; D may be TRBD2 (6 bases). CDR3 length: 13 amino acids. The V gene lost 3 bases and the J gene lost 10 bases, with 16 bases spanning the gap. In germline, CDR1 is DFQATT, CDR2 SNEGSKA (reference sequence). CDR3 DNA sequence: TGCAGTGCTAGTAGCGGCCGAGGGCAAGAGCAGTTCTTC. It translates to CSASSGRGQEQFF.

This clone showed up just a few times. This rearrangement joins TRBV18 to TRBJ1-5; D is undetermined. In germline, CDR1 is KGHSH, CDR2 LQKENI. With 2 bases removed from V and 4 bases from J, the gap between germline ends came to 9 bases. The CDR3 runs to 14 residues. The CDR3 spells CASSPDSGNQPQHF. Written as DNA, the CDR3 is TGTGCCAGCTCACCAGACTCGGGGAATCAGCCCCAGCATTTT.

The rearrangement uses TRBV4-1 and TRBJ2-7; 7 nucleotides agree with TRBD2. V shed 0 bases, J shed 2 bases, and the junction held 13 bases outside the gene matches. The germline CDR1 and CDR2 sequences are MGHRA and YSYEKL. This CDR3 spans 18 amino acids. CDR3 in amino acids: CASSQEPPLEAGPYEQYF. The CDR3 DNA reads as TGCGCCAGCAGCCAAGAGCCCCCCTTAGAAGCGGGGCCCTACGAGCAGTACTTC.